This T cell receptor (beta chain) came from a study of T cell responses to AZD1222 COVID-19 vaccine. Germline V gene data show CDR1 as LGHNA and CDR2 as YNFKEQ. Trimming cost V 4 bases and J 4 bases, with 10 bases left between them. CDR3 size: 14 residues. Note on this clone: Its target is unknown.

Study-level findings and limits: Seropositivity was recorded at baseline in only six AZD1222 recipients. The donors showed a predominance of white British ancestry and of females, with possible underestimation of clonal diversity. Breadth and depth of Spike-specific TCRs rose after two AZD1222 doses.

Clones were read by immunoSEQ multiplex PCR, and TCRdb kept only the in-frame ones, dropping some. Among 55,000 to 65,000 clones listed, approximately 85% were seen once. The sequencing used peripheral blood, collected on day 0 of AZD1222 vaccination. The chain couples TRBV4-2 to TRBJ2-2; D is ambiguous. The clonotype was recovered from an adult in good health. The CDR3 is CASSPVWSTGELFF. CDR3 coding DNA: TGTGCCAGCAGCCCTGTGTGGTCCACCGGGGAGCTGTTTTTT.